This paragraph covers one T cell receptor (beta chain) sequence. No antigen is known for it. There are no base qualities to consult, and no much larger clone falls within one base. Including cysteine and phenylalanine, the CDR3 has 15 amino acids. CDR3 DNA only is kept here, 45 bases in frame from base 1. According to the germline V gene, CDR1 reads SGHRS and CDR2 reads YFSETQ. Cut back by 4 bases and 8 bases, the V and J ends lie 18 bases apart. The sample is drawn from a study of shared T cell receptors in the human thymus (dated by TCRdb to 2020 to 2023). About the investigation overall: The study examined how self-reactive, shared T-cell receptor alpha chains are generated in the human thymus.

The library was produced with the immunoSEQ multiplex PCR assay. In its TCRdb copy, this immuneACCESS table keeps in-frame sequences only and misses some clones. Where compared with another copy, unresolved V genes explain less than half of these, and the others have no known cause. The sample profile shows 650,000 to 950,000 clones; 80% to 90% of them were found once. Around 0.0094% of the sample lies in the top ten. Another study also made use of these data, one on human thymus T cells. The other study reports the following: In Finland, the donors were immunologically healthy infants who were having open corrective cardiac surgery for congenital heart defects. The thymus tissue came from surgical resects taken out during corrective cardiac surgery. Usage of V and J gene segments appeared to be biased in both the thymic and the peripheral blood repertoires. The related research reported highly overlapping thymic TCR repertoires among unrelated individuals. The study characterized TCR alpha and beta repertoires from seven to nine infant thymus samples and a few related peripheral blood samples. The infant donors were about 6 to 250 days old, and the cohort included over 5 males and a couple of females. Thymocytes were released mechanically from tissue and stored at -70 °C as pellets of roughly 9.5-31 million cells. A QIAsymphony instrument was used to extract genomic DNA from the frozen cell pellets. The immunoSEQ multiplex PCR assay was used to amplify the TCRB and TCRAD loci from a standardized amount of quality-controlled genomic DNA. The amplicons covered the V(D)J region and were long enough to include the CDR3 and to identify the V and J genes. Amplicon sequencing was performed on an Illumina platform through the commercial immunoSEQ service. Primer bias and sequencing errors were corrected using previously described methods, and TCRAD and TCRB definitions followed the IMGT database. Repertoires were analysed with immunoSEQ Analyzer 3.0 and VDJTools, covering basic statistics, V/J segment usage, diversity estimates, rarefaction and pairwise overlap. Diversity was estimated with Chao1, ChaoE, Efron-Thisted, Shannon and inverse Simpson indices, and also on datasets down-sampled to the smallest sample. Repertoire overlap was determined by strict matching of CDR3 nucleotide sequence, V gene and J gene, and Jaccard-based multidimensional scaling clustering was applied. On average, approximately 790,000 unique TCRB clonotypes were obtained from thymus samples, compared with approximately 82,000 from blood samples.

Sequencing input: thymocytes. The receptor comes from a girl under three years old with a congenital heart defect. Donor details come from another sample of the same person, matched by shared clones. Recombination joined TRBV5-1 with TRBJ1-4; TRBD1 is a possible D gene, resting on 6 matching bases. The DNA sequence follows: TGCGCCAGCAGCCCCCACATCCGGGGGGCGGAAAAACTGTTTTTT. This encodes CASSPHIRGAEKLFF.